A selection of T cell receptor beta chains follows, all from one sample in a study of T cells after yellow fever vaccination. TCRdb ran MiXCR on the 5' RACE reads and lists one entry per CDR3 protein. Here the sample spans 320,000 or so distinct CDR3 sequences, around 8.1% being singletons. The sample in question was PBMCs, obtained around 45 days after the first yellow fever vaccination. Source of these receptors: a man younger than 35 who received the YFV17D yellow fever vaccine. The CDR3 runs from the conserved cysteine through the conserved F or W. Each record gives: J gene, V gene, CDR3 length, CDR3 protein.

>TRBJ1-1|TRBV7-2|13
CASSSRSHTEAFF
>TRBJ2-1|TRBV29-1|14
CSVEIRDSYNEQFF
>TRBJ2-6|TRBV7-2|14
CASSLAVGANVLTF
>TRBJ2-1|TRBV29-1|15
CSGGSRLMDSSEQFF
>TRBJ1-5|TRBV28|15
CASSLAGSGNQPQHF
>TRBJ2-5|TRBV10-3|14
CAIRPRGLLETQYF
>TRBJ1-1|TRBV6-1|15
CASSTPFEGNTEAFF
>TRBJ2-5|TRBV7-8|17
CASSPRLGLGGQETQYF
>TRBJ1-1|TRBV28|13
CASSYTPRPEAFF
>TRBJ2-1|TRBV2|14
CASVKGLVINEQFF
>TRBJ1-2|TRBV20-1|14
CSARAAGVNYGYTF
>TRBJ2-3|TRBV12-3/TRBV12-4|15
CASSLRQGGTDTQYF
>TRBJ2-3|TRBV5-1|17
CASSFQRGGRTADTQYF
>TRBJ2-1|TRBV10-1|16
CASSANFGTPQGEQFF
>TRBJ1-3|TRBV7-6|16
CASSLAVTGSGNTIYF
>TRBJ2-5|TRBV7-3|13
CASSRGAQETQYF
>TRBJ2-3|TRBV6-5|12
CASKSRYNTQYF
>TRBJ2-5|TRBV10-3|14
CAISEETSWETQYF
>TRBJ2-3|TRBV20-1|14
CSARAVALTDTQYF
>TRBJ2-5|TRBV6-1|17
CASSTLGSAAPLETQYF
>TRBJ2-6|TRBV9|15
CASALTGLGANVLTF
>TRBJ2-7|TRBV15|14
CATSRRTVSNEQYF
>TRBJ2-5|TRBV29-1|12
CSVAGGTETQYF
>TRBJ2-5|TRBV20-1|14
CSASSLGVGGAQYF
>TRBJ1-1|TRBV5-1|17
CASSLASGGAGGTEAFF
>TRBJ1-1|TRBV29-1|15
CSVEDPDRLNTEAFF
>TRBJ2-3|TRBV7-8|15
CASSQVVGSTDTQYF
>TRBJ2-1|TRBV30|14
CAWSVLLGITEQFF
>TRBJ2-7|TRBV7-2|15
CASSPNPGAGYEQYF
>TRBJ2-5|TRBV5-4|16
CASSFRVVGPGETQYF
>TRBJ1-2|TRBV10-3|13
CAISEAGYYGYTF
>TRBJ2-2|TRBV5-5|14
CASSSQDLNGELFF
>TRBJ2-3|TRBV11-2|14
CASSSSLAGWAQYF
>TRBJ2-2|TRBV28|14
CASSPDLNTGELFF
>TRBJ2-7|TRBV4-1|15
CASSQDGTGRFGQYF
>TRBJ1-2|TRBV3-1|13
CASRSSRAHGYTF
>TRBJ2-3|TRBV20-1|16
CSARDYPNRNTDTQYF
>TRBJ2-5|TRBV7-9|14
CASTIRGQGEAQYF
>TRBJ2-7|TRBV21-1|16
CASSSNPMGDGNEQYF
>TRBJ1-5|TRBV20-1|16
CSAQNFGQAVDQPQHF
>TRBJ1-2|TRBV29-1|15
CSVVTGTGDLYGYTF
>TRBJ2-2|TRBV14|15
CASSQQGNSAGELFF
>TRBJ2-7|TRBV5-1|15
CASSLGAVFSYEQYF
>TRBJ2-3|TRBV12-3/TRBV12-4|12
CASSYRGDTQYF
>TRBJ2-7|TRBV20-1|16
CSARDHQRGGTYEQYF
>TRBJ1-1|TRBV7-9|16
CASTNTARGMNTEAFF
>TRBJ2-1|TRBV12-3/TRBV12-4|12
CASNRLAFLPFF
>TRBJ1-2|TRBV15|14
CATSSGQGGYGYTF
>TRBJ2-3|TRBV9|15
CASSVAGIVTDTQYF
>TRBJ2-7|TRBV4-2|14
CASSQDRTVYEQYF
>TRBJ1-5|TRBV7-3|16
CASSLKGARSNQPQHF